This TCR beta chain was documented in a study of siplizumab effects on memory and regulatory T cells. Repertoires were generated with immunoSEQ multiplex PCR, while TCRdb's copy carries only in-frame clones and drops some. The sample lists 110,000 or so clones; roughly 93% were seen once. Study findings and constraints: Siplizumab significantly reduced alloreactive sequences traceable to unstimulated CD4+ memory cells. Siplizumab gave mappable alloreactive CD4+ clones an average Treg-derived fraction of nearly 70%, against around 27% in controls.

Notes on this clone: The antigen is unknown.

The CDR3 contains 13 residues. The germline V gene encodes CDR1 SGHAT and CDR2 FQNNGV. Between the trimmed V and J ends, which lost 3 bases and 2 bases, there was a span of 7 bases. Input material: non-Treg CD4+ T cells sorted from blood. The V gene is TRBV11-2, the J gene TRBJ1-1; the D is unclear. The TCR was taken from a human donor in good health. CDR3 coding DNA: TGTGCCAGCAGCTTTGGAGGTAACACTGAAGCTTTCTTT. As protein: CASSFGGNTEAFF.